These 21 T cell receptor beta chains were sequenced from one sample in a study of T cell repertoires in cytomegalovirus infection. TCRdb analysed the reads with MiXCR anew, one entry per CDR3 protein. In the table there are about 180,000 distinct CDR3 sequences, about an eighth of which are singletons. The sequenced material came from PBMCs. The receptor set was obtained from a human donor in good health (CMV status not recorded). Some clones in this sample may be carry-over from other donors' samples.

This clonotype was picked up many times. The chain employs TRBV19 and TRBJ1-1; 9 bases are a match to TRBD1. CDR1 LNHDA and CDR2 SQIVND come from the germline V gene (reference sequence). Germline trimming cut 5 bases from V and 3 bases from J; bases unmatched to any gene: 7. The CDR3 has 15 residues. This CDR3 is CASSPGQGWDTEAFF. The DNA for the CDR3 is TGTGCCAGTAGTCCGGGACAGGGATGGGACACTGAAGCTTTCTTT.

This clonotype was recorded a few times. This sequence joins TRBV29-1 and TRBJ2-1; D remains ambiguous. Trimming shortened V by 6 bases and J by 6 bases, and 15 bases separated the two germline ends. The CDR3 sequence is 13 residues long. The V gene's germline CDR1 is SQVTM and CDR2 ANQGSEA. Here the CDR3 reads CSVGPSNSNEQFF. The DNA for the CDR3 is TGCAGCGTCGGACCCTCCAACAGCAATGAGCAGTTCTTC.

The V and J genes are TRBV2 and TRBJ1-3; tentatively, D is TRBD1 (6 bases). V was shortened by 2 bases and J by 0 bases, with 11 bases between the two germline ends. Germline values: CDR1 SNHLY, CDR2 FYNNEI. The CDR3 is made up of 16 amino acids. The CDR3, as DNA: TGTGCCAGCAGTGAAAGTGGGACAAGCTCTGGAAACACCATATATTTT. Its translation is CASSESGTSSGNTIYF.

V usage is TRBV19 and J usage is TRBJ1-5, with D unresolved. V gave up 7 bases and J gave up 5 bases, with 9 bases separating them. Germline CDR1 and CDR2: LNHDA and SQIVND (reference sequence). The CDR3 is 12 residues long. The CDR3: CASKLRDQPQHF. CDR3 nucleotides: TGTGCCAGTAAATTAAGGGATCAGCCCCAGCATTTT. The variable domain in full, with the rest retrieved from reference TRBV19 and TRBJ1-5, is DGGITQSPKYLFRKEGQNVTLSCEQNLNHDAMYWYRQDPGQGLRLIYYSQIVNDFQKGDIAEGYSVSREKKESFPLTVTSAQKNPTAFYLCASKLRDQPQHFGDGTRLSIL.

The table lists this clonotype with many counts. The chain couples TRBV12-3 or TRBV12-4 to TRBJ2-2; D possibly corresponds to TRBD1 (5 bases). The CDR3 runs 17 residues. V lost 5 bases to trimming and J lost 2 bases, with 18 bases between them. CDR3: CASSPPRRGPNTGELFF. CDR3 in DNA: TGTGCCAGCAGTCCCCCCCGAAGGGGCCCCAACACCGGGGAGCTGTTTTTT.

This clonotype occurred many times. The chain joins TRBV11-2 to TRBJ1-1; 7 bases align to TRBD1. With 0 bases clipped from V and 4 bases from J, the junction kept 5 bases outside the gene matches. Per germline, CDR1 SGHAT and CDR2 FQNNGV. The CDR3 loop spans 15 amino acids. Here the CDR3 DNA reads TGTGCCAGCAGCTTAGATCGGGGGACAGCCACTGAAGCTTTCTTT. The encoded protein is CASSLDRGTATEAFF.

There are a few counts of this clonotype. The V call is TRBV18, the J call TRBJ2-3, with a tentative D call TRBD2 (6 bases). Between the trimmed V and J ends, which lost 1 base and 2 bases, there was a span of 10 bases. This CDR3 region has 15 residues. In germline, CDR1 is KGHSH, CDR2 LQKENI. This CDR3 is CASSPLSGDTDTQYF. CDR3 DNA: TGTGCCAGCTCACCACTCTCGGGGGACACAGATACGCAGTATTTT.

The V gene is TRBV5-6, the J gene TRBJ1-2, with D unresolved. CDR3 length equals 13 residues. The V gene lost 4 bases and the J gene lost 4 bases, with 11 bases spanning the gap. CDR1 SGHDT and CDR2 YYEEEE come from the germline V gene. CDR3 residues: CASSLRAGYGYTF. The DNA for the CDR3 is TGTGCCAGCAGCCTTAGAGCGGGCTATGGCTACACCTTC.

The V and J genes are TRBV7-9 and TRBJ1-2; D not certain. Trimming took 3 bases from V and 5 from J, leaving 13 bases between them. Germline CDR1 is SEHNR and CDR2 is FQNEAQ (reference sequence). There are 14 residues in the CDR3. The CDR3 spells CASSFEGLGYGYTF. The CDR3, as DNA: TGTGCCAGCAGCTTCGAGGGCCTCGGGTATGGCTACACCTTC.

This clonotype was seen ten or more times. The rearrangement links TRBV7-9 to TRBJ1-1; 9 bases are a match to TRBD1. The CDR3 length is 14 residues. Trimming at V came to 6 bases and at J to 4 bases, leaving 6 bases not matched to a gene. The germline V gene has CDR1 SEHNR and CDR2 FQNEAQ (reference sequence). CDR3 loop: CASRGGTGPTEAFF. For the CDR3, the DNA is TGTGCCAGCAGGGGTGGGACAGGGCCCACTGAAGCTTTCTTT.

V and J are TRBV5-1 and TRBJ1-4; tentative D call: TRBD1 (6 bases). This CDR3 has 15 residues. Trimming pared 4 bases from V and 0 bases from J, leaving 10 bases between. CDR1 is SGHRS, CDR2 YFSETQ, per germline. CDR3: CASSRTAATNEKLFF. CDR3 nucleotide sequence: TGCGCCAGCAGCCGGACAGCCGCAACTAATGAAAAACTGTTTTTT.

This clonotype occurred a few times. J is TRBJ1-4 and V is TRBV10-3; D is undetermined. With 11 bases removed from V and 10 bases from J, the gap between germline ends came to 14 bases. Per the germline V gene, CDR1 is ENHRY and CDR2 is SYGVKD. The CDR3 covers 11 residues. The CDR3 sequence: CAPGRRAKLFF. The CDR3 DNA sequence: TGTGCCCCCGGCCGGCGGGCAAAACTGTTTTTT.

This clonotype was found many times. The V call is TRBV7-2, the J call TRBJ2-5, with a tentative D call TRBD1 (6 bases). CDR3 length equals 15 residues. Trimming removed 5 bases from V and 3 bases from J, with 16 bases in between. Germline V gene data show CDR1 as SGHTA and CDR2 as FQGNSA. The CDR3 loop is CASSPTGRLEETQYF. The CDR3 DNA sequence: TGTGCCAGCAGCCCAACAGGGAGATTAGAAGAGACCCAGTACTTC.

The CDR3 region is CASNNNRAEAFF. CDR3 nucleotide sequence: TGTGCCAGCAATAATAACAGGGCTGAAGCTTTCTTT. This chain links TRBV6-5 with TRBJ1-1; TRBD1 is a possible D gene (6 bases). Germline V gives CDR1 MNHEY, CDR2 SVGAGI. This CDR3 comprises 12 residues. V was trimmed by 7 bases and J by 6 bases, leaving 12 bases between them.

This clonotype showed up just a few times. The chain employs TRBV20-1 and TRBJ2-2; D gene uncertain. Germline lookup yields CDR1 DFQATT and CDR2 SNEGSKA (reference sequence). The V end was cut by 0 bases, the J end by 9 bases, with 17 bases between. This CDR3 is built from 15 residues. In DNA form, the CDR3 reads TGCAGTGCTAGAGATGGAGACGGTGGCCAACGGGAGCTGTTTTTT. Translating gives CSARDGDGGQRELFF.

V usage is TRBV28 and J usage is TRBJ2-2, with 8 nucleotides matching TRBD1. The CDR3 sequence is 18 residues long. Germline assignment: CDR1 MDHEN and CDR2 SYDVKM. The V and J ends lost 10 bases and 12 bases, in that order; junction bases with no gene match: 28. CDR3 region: CATLSGQGAHWRANKLFF. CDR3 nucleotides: TGTGCCACCTTATCGGGGCAGGGGGCGCATTGGCGGGCTAATAAGCTGTTTTTT.

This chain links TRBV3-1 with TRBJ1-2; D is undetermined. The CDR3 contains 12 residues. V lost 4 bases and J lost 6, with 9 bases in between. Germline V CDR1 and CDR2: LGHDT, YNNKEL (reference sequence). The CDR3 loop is CASSLWTDGYTF. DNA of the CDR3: TGTGCCAGCAGCCTCTGGACGGATGGCTACACCTTC.

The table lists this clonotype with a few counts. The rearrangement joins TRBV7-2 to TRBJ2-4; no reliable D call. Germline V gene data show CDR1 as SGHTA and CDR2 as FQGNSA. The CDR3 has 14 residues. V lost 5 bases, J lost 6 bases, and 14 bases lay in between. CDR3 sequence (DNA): TGTGCCAGCAGCCCTTACAGAGAAGGAAACATTCAGTACTTC. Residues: CASSPYREGNIQYF.

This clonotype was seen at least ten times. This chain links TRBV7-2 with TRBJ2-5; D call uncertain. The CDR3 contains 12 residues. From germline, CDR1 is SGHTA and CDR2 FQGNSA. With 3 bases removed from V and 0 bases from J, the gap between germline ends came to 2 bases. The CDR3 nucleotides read TGTGCCAGCAGCTTGTACCAAGAGACCCAGTACTTC. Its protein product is CASSLYQETQYF.

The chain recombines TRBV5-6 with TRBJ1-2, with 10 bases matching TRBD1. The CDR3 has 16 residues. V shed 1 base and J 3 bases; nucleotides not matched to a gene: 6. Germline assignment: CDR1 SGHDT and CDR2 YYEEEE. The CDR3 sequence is CASSLTGTGVYYGYTF. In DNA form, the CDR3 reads TGTGCCAGCAGCTTGACCGGGACAGGGGTTTACTATGGCTACACCTTC.

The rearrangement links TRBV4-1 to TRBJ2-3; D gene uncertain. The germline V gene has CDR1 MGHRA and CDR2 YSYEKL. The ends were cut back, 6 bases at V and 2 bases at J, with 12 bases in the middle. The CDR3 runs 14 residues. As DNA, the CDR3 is TGCGCCAGCAGAGAAGCAGCGCCCACAGATACGCAGTATTTT. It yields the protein CASREAAPTDTQYF.